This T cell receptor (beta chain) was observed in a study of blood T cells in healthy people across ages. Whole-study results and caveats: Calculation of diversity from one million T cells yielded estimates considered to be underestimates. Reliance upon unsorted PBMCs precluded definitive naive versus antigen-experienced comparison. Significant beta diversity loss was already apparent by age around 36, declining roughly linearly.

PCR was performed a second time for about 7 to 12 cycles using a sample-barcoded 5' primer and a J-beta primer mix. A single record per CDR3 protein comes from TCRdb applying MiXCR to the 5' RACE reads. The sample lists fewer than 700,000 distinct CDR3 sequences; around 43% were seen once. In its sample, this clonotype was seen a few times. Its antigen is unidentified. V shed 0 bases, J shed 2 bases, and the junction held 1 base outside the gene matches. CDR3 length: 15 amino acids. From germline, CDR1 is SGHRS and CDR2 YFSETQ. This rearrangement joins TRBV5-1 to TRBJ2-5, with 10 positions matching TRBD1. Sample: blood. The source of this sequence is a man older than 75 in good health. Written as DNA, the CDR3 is TGCGCCAGCAGCTTGGTGGGACAGGGGCAAGAGACCCAGTACTTC. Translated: CASSLVGQGQETQYF.